One and the same sample provided the 5 T cell receptor beta chains below, sequenced in a study of shared clonotypes between healthy human individuals. Terminally differentiated effector memory CD45RA+ cells were excluded by CCR7 positive selection of CD45RO-negative cells. Measured with immunoSEQ multiplex PCR; TCRdb has only the in-frame clones, and not every one. The sample yields some 2,000,000 clones, just under 95% seen once. The sample was naive CD8+ T cells sorted from blood. These receptors came from a man younger than 35 in good health.

The chain joins TRBV7-8 to TRBJ2-7; TRBD1 agrees at 9 bases. Germline assignment: CDR1 SGHVS and CDR2 FQNEAQ. V was pared by 5 bases and J by 2 bases, with 4 bases of the junction left unmatched. The CDR3 has 14 amino acids. The DNA of the CDR3 is TGTGCCAGCAGCACACAGGGGGCGGCCTACGAGCAGTACTTC. Its protein is CASSTQGAAYEQYF.

The rearrangement joins TRBV13 to TRBJ2-2; possibly TRBD2 for D (6 bases). Germline CDR1 is PRHDT and CDR2 is FYEKMQ (reference sequence). V was shortened by 4 bases and J by 4 bases, with 13 bases between the two germline ends. The CDR3 has 15 residues. Here the CDR3 reads CASSSGGRGTGELFF. In DNA form, the CDR3 reads TGTGCCAGCAGCTCCGGGGGACGGGGCACCGGGGAGCTGTTTTTT.

The V and J genes are TRBV7-8 and TRBJ2-1; 12 bases align to TRBD2. The trim removed 3 bases at V and 5 bases at J, leaving 2 bases unmatched. This CDR3 is 15 amino acids long. The germline gives CDR1 SGHVS, CDR2 FQNEAQ. The CDR3 sequence is CASSFSSGGDNEQFF. The CDR3 DNA is TGTGCCAGCAGCTTTTCTAGCGGGGGGGACAATGAGCAGTTCTTC.

J is TRBJ2-1 and V is TRBV5-1; weak D call: TRBD2 (5 bases). The V gene's germline CDR1 is SGHRS and CDR2 YFSETQ. The CDR3 is 15 residues long. Trimming left V 4 bases short and J 7 bases short, with 18 bases between. CDR3 coding DNA: TGCGCCAGCAGCCGTCTTGAGGGAGTGATTAATGAGCAGTTCTTC. This sequence encodes CASSRLEGVINEQFF.

The chain is built from TRBV7-9 and TRBJ2-2, with D possibly matching TRBD1 (5 bases). The germline V and J ends were trimmed by 4 bases and 2 bases, with 17 bases remaining between them. This CDR3 comprises 17 residues. Germline V lookup: CDR1 SEHNR, CDR2 FQNEAQ (reference sequence). The CDR3 nucleotides are TGTGCCAGCAGCTCAAGCCTCAGGGATAGAAACACCGGGGAGCTGTTTTTT. Translated: CASSSSLRDRNTGELFF.